Presented here are 25 T cell receptor beta chains from one specimen sequenced in a study of T cell responses to AZD1222 COVID-19 vaccine. Method: immunoSEQ multiplex PCR; TCRdb's copy keeps in-frame clones and lacks some. Among roughly 120,000 clones listed, 93% were seen once. This sample comprised peripheral blood, obtained 28 days after the second AZD1222 dose. The receptor set was obtained from an adult who received the AZD1222 COVID-19 vaccine.

The chain links TRBV5-1 to TRBJ1-2; 7 bases are shared with TRBD1. Germline CDR1 is SGHRS and CDR2 is YFSETQ. V trimming: 2 bases; J trimming: 1 base; junction bases outside the gene matches: 8. The CDR3 contains 16 residues. The CDR3 region is CASSFETGPLNYGYTF. The CDR3 DNA follows: TGCGCCAGCAGCTTTGAGACAGGGCCTCTTAACTATGGCTACACCTTC.

V usage is TRBV4-3 and J usage is TRBJ2-7; the D gene is possibly TRBD1 (5 bases). This CDR3 contains 16 residues. Germline values: CDR1 LGHNA, CDR2 YSLEER. V shed 6 bases and J shed 2 bases, with 20 bases lying between them. Written as DNA, the CDR3 is TGCGCCAGCAGACCAAAGGGGCGGCCAGGCCCCTACGAGCAGTACTTC. It encodes CASRPKGRPGPYEQYF.

The chain couples TRBV25-1 to TRBJ2-3; tentative D call: TRBD2 (5 bases). Trimming took off 3 bases at V and 4 bases at J, with 11 bases between the two ends. Germline values: CDR1 MGHDK, CDR2 SYGVNS. The CDR3 is made up of 14 amino acids. In nucleotides, the CDR3 is TGTGCCAGCAGTGACCCCGGGGTTGCAGATACGCAGTATTTT. Translating it yields CASSDPGVADTQYF. Variable domain in full (rest from reference TRBV25-1 and TRBJ2-3): EADIYQTPRYLVIGTGKKITLECSQTMGHDKMYWYQQDPGMELHLIHYSYGVNSTEKGDLSSESTVSRIRTEHFPLTLESARPSHTSQYLCASSDPGVADTQYFGPGTRLTVL.

This clone appeared once. J is TRBJ2-7 and V is TRBV3-1 (or the pseudogene TRBV3-2); D tentatively fits TRBD1 or TRBD2 (6 bases each). Trimming took off 0 bases at V and 5 bases at J, with 20 bases between the two ends. The CDR3 is made up of 17 amino acids. CDR1 is LGHDT and CDR2 is YNNKEL in the germline V gene (reference sequence). CDR3 DNA sequence: TGTGCCAGCAGCCAAGACCTTAGGCGGAGGGGGAAGCACGAGCAGTACTTC. Protein product: CASSQDLRRRGKHEQYF.

This clone appeared a single time. The J gene is TRBJ1-1, the V gene TRBV10-2; tentative D call: TRBD1 (5 bases). Germline V gene lookup returns CDR1 WSHSY and CDR2 SAAADI. This CDR3 spans 12 amino acids. With 6 bases removed from V and 7 bases from J, the gap between germline ends came to 12 bases. CDR3 residues: CASRGTADEAFF. CDR3 DNA sequence: TGCGCCAGCAGAGGGACGGCCGATGAAGCTTTCTTT.

V gene TRBV6-5 combines with J gene TRBJ2-2, with D uncertain. V was shortened by 1 base and J by 1 base, with 4 bases between the two germline ends. The CDR3 is made up of 14 amino acids. Germline lookup yields CDR1 MNHEY and CDR2 SVGAGI. The CDR3 bases are TGTGCCAGCAGTTACTTCGGGAACACCGGGGAGCTGTTTTTT. It translates to CASSYFGNTGELFF.

The chain couples TRBV6-5 to TRBJ1-3; D possibly corresponds to TRBD1 (5 bases). Trimming took 7 bases from V and 3 from J, leaving 16 bases between them. Germline V lookup: CDR1 MNHEY, CDR2 SVGAGI. The CDR3 covers 15 residues. CDR3 loop: CASTRGGDGGNTIYF. Written as DNA, the CDR3 is TGTGCCAGCACTCGGGGGGGGGACGGTGGAAACACCATATATTTT.

The chain combines TRBV18 with TRBJ1-1; no firm D call. The CDR3 contains 14 residues. Germline V lookup: CDR1 KGHSH, CDR2 LQKENI. The V end lost 3 bases, the J end lost 2 bases, and 10 bases lay between the germline ends. This CDR3 reads CASSPGRTNTEAFF. CDR3 in DNA: TGTGCCAGCTCACCTGGCAGGACCAACACTGAAGCTTTCTTT. Based on the CDR3 plus reference TRBV18 and TRBJ1-1, the full variable domain is NAGVMQNPRHLVRRRGQEARLRCSPMKGHSHVYWYRQLPEEGLKFMVYLQKENIIDESGMPKERFSAEFPKEGPSILRIQQVVRGDSAAYFCASSPGRTNTEAFFGQGTRLTVV.

The J gene is TRBJ1-6, the V gene TRBV3-1 (or the pseudogene TRBV3-2), with 11 bases that match TRBD1. Per the germline V gene, CDR1 is LGHDT and CDR2 is YNNKEL (reference sequence). Trimming at V came to 4 bases and at J to 7 bases, leaving 3 bases not matched to a gene. The CDR3 runs 15 residues. The CDR3 sequence is CASSLGTGGNSPLHF. DNA of the CDR3: TGTGCCAGCAGCCTCGGGACAGGGGGGAATTCACCCCTCCACTTT.

The chain carries TRBV10-3 and TRBJ2-3; 7 bases agree with TRBD2. The CDR3 is 15 amino acids. J gave up 1 base and V 8 bases, and 9 bases lay outside the gene matches. The germline CDR1 and CDR2 sequences are ENHRY and SYGVKD. The CDR3 region is CAIGTEAGGTDTQYF. The DNA for the CDR3 is TGTGCCATCGGGACGGAGGCGGGAGGCACAGATACGCAGTATTTT.

This sequence joins TRBV4-3 and TRBJ1-1; TRBD1 might be the D (6 bases). The CDR3 has 16 residues. Trimming pared 4 bases from V and 0 bases from J, leaving 15 bases between. Germline V CDR1 and CDR2: LGHNA, YSLEER. The CDR3 loop is CASSLSPGTMNTEAFF. DNA of the CDR3: TGCGCCAGCAGCCTGTCCCCCGGGACAATGAACACTGAAGCTTTCTTT.

This rearrangement joins TRBV7-2 to TRBJ2-1; 10 bases line up with TRBD2. Germline V gene data show CDR1 as SGHTA and CDR2 as FQGNSA. This CDR3 has 19 residues. The V gene end was trimmed by 1 base and the J gene end by 8 bases; junction bases not matched to a gene: 17. DNA of the CDR3: TGTGCCAGCAGCTTAGACGGCCAACTTCAAGCGGGGGGGATTGATGAGCAGTTCTTC. Its translation: CASSLDGQLQAGGIDEQFF.

The chain joins TRBV18 to TRBJ1-2; unclear D gene. The ends were cut back, 2 bases at V and 4 bases at J, with 23 bases in the middle. Germline V gene lookup returns CDR1 KGHSH and CDR2 LQKENI. The CDR3 totals 18 residues. The CDR3 loop is CASSPILGLRDRSYGYTF. CDR3 coding DNA: TGTGCCAGCTCACCAATTTTGGGCTTGCGAGATAGGAGCTATGGCTACACCTTC.

The chain recombines TRBV12-5 with TRBJ1-5, with a weak D call TRBD1 (5 bases). Germline CDR1 and CDR2: LGHNT and FRNRAP. This CDR3 spans 14 amino acids. V was trimmed by 6 bases and J by 5 bases, leaving 14 bases between them. CDR3 region: CASGQSGPYQPQHF. CDR3 sequence (DNA): TGTGCTAGTGGCCAATCGGGGCCCTATCAGCCCCAGCATTTT.

This clone occurred once. The chain recombines TRBV25-1 with TRBJ1-2, with D uncertain. The CDR3 has 13 amino acids. The V gene's germline CDR1 is MGHDK and CDR2 SYGVNS. The V end was cut by 2 bases, the J end by 4 bases, with 8 bases between. The CDR3 reads CASSENGFYGYTF. The CDR3 nucleotides are TGTGCCAGCAGTGAAAACGGATTCTATGGCTACACCTTC.

The chain recombines TRBV5-4 with TRBJ2-7, with D tentatively TRBD2 (7 bases). The V end lost 6 bases, the J end lost 4 bases, and 17 bases lay between the germline ends. Germline V gene data show CDR1 as SGHNT and CDR2 as YYREEE (reference sequence). The CDR3 length is 14 residues. In DNA form, the CDR3 reads TGTGCCAGCACCCGAGGGGGGGGGAGTTACGAGCAGTACTTC. Its protein product is CASTRGGGSYEQYF. Using reference TRBV5-4 and TRBJ2-7 for the parts outside the CDR3, the full variable domain is ETGVTQSPTHLIKTRGQQVTLRCSSQSGHNTVSWYQQALGQGPQFIFQYYREEENGRGNFPPRFSGLQFPNYSSELNVNALELDDSALYLCASTRGGGSYEQYFGPGTRLTVT.

The chain links TRBV6-2 or TRBV6-3 to TRBJ1-2; 7 nucleotides match TRBD1. Germline CDR1 MNHEY, CDR2 SVGEGT. Trimming removed 2 bases from V and 4 bases from J; junction bases left unmatched: 1. The CDR3 runs 13 residues. The CDR3 bases are TGTGCCAGCAGTTACCGGACAGGCTATGGCTACACCTTC. Encoded protein: CASSYRTGYGYTF.

The V call is TRBV19, the J call TRBJ2-1, with 7 bases aligning to TRBD2. CDR3 length equals 15 residues. Germline values: CDR1 LNHDA, CDR2 SQIVND (reference sequence). With 0 bases clipped from V and 3 bases from J, the junction kept 2 bases outside the gene matches. CDR3 loop: CASSIDSGYYNEQFF. The CDR3 nucleotides read TGTGCCAGTAGTATAGATAGCGGGTACTACAATGAGCAGTTCTTC.

The CDR3 DNA reads TGCGCCAGCAGCCAAGATCTGCAGGGACAAGATACGCAGTATTTT. Its protein product is CASSQDLQGQDTQYF. The chain joins TRBV4-3 to TRBJ2-3; D is possibly TRBD1 (6 bases). The CDR3 sequence is 15 residues long. With 0 bases removed from V and 5 bases from J, the gap between germline ends came to 12 bases. Looked up from germline, CDR1 is LGHNA and CDR2 is YSLEER.

This clone has just one count. The rearrangement uses TRBV6-6 and TRBJ1-2, with TRBD1 as a possible D gene (5 bases). The ends were cut back, 4 bases at V and 3 bases at J, with 9 bases in the middle. This CDR3 region has 13 residues. Germline V gene data show CDR1 as MNHNY and CDR2 as SVGAGI (reference sequence). CDR3 sequence: CASSSWGDYGYTF. As DNA, the CDR3 is TGTGCCAGCAGTTCGTGGGGCGACTATGGCTACACCTTC.

The V and J genes are TRBV18 and TRBJ2-7; the match to TRBD2 covers 7 bases. V trimming: 2 bases; J trimming: 3 bases; junction bases outside the gene matches: 1. In germline, CDR1 is KGHSH, CDR2 LQKENI. The CDR3 consists of 13 residues. CDR3 sequence: CASSPGGGYEQYF. The CDR3 DNA is TGTGCCAGCTCACCAGGGGGGGGCTACGAGCAGTACTTC.

The gene calls are TRBV12-3 or TRBV12-4 and TRBJ1-6; D ambiguous. CDR3 length: 12 amino acids. The V and J ends lost 4 bases and 9 bases respectively, with 7 bases between them. As DNA, the CDR3 is TGTGCCAGCAGTTGGTCATCTTCACCCCTCCACTTT. This sequence encodes CASSWSSSPLHF.

V and J are TRBV6-5 and TRBJ1-4; D uncertain. V lost 0 bases, J lost 0 bases, and 5 bases lay in between. Germline lookup yields CDR1 MNHEY and CDR2 SVGAGI. The CDR3 spans 15 residues. CDR3 bases: TGTGCCAGCAGTTACTCGTCCGCAACTAATGAAAAACTGTTTTTT. It specifies CASSYSSATNEKLFF.

The chain couples TRBV27 to TRBJ2-5, with 11 bases fitting TRBD2. Germline loops: CDR1 MNHEY, CDR2 SMNVEV (reference sequence). This CDR3 is built from 15 residues. J lost 5 bases, V lost 6 bases, and 8 bases had no gene match. CDR3 in DNA: TGTGCCAGCAGGAGGGGTCCTAGCGGGAGGGAGACCCAGTACTTC. Protein product: CASRRGPSGRETQYF.

The V gene is TRBV3-1 (or the pseudogene TRBV3-2), the J gene TRBJ1-1; D ambiguous. Germline V gene sequence: CDR1 LGHDT, CDR2 YNNKEL (reference sequence). The CDR3 runs 11 residues. Trimming removed 1 base at V and 10 bases at J, with 7 bases between. The CDR3 protein is CASSQAAGAFF. As DNA, the CDR3 is TGTGCCAGCAGCCAAGCGGCCGGAGCTTTCTTT.